These 13 T cell receptor beta chains share one sample of origin, sequenced in a study of blood T cell repertoires in COVID-19. This table comes from immunoSEQ multiplex PCR, and its TCRdb copy is limited to in-frame clones, with some not included. Of roughly 140,000 clones detected, about 82% appear once; the ten largest clones hold roughly 3%. The sequencing sample was made of peripheral blood. The receptors come from a woman between 35 and 50 years old with active or convalescent COVID-19.

In this sample, this clone turned up many times. The genes are TRBV19 and TRBJ1-5; TRBD1 matches at 9 bases. Trimming removed 1 base from V and 0 bases from J; junction bases left unmatched: 4. Per germline, CDR1 LNHDA and CDR2 SQIVND (reference sequence). This CDR3 is built from 17 residues. The CDR3 protein is CASSIARTGDSNQPQHF. The CDR3 region has the DNA TGTGCCAGTAGTATAGCCCGGACAGGGGATAGCAATCAGCCCCAGCATTTT.

This chain links TRBV28 with TRBJ1-2; D is unresolved. This CDR3 has 15 residues. V gave up 7 bases and J gave up 8 bases, with 23 bases separating them. Germline V CDR1 and CDR2: MDHEN, SYDVKM. CDR3 loop: CASNRLSSRGWGYTF. Written as DNA, the CDR3 is TGTGCCAGCAACCGGTTATCCTCGCGGGGATGGGGCTACACCTTC.

The CDR3 nucleotides read TGCGCCAGCAGCTTGACGGGATTTGGGGAAAAACTGTTTTTT. The encoded protein is CASSLTGFGEKLFF. V and J are TRBV5-1 and TRBJ1-4; the D is unclear. Trimming cost V 1 base and J 8 bases, with 12 bases left between them. The germline V gene encodes CDR1 SGHRS and CDR2 YFSETQ. The CDR3 contains 14 residues.

The chain uses TRBV6-4 and TRBJ1-6; 9 nucleotides line up with TRBD1. This CDR3 comprises 15 residues. From germline, CDR1 is MRHNA and CDR2 SNTAGT. Unmatched junction bases numbered 11, after V lost 10 bases and J lost 7 bases. The CDR3 nucleotides read TGTGCCATCCCCCCCGGGACAGGGTGGAATTCACCCCTCCACTTT. Amino acid sequence: CAIPPGTGWNSPLHF.

The chain carries TRBV5-1 and TRBJ1-4; 9 bases are a match to TRBD1. The CDR3 is made up of 16 amino acids. The germline CDR1 and CDR2 sequences are SGHRS and YFSETQ. Trimming removed 0 bases from V and 0 bases from J; junction bases left unmatched: 0. The CDR3 region is CASSLGQGATNEKLFF. The CDR3 DNA sequence: TGCGCCAGCAGCTTGGGACAGGGGGCAACTAATGAAAAACTGTTTTTT.

The chain is built from TRBV4-1 and TRBJ2-7; 8 bases map to TRBD2. CDR1 is MGHRA, CDR2 YSYEKL, per germline. The V segment lost 1 base and the J segment 4 bases; nucleotides outside the gene matches: 9. CDR3 length: 16 residues. CDR3 sequence (DNA): TGCGCCAGCAGCCAAGGCCCCGGGGGGGGGCATTACGAGCAGTACTTC. Translation gives CASSQGPGGGHYEQYF.

The chain carries TRBV21-1 and TRBJ2-3; TRBD1 was called by the table and not checked on the DNA. TRBV21-1 is a pseudogene locus. There are 17 residues in the CDR3. CDR3 DNA: TGTGCCAGCAGCAAATGGGAAGGGGACAGGGGAACAGATACGCAGTATTTT. Protein: CASSKWEGDRGTDTQYF.

V gene TRBV18 combines with J gene TRBJ2-7; the match to TRBD1 covers 8 bases. This CDR3 spans 15 amino acids. J lost 4 bases, V lost 5 bases, and 10 bases had no gene match. Germline CDR1 is KGHSH and CDR2 is LQKENI. In DNA, the CDR3 is TGTGCCAGCTCATCGGACGACAGGGGACCTTACGAGCAGTACTTC. It specifies CASSSDDRGPYEQYF.

This chain connects TRBV2 to TRBJ1-5; the match to TRBD1 covers 8 bases. The CDR3 length is 13 residues. Trimming cost V 7 bases and J 5 bases; bases outside gene matches: 4. The germline gives CDR1 SNHLY, CDR2 FYNNEI. The CDR3 here is CASTGGEHQPQHF. CDR3 nucleotides: TGTGCCAGCACAGGGGGCGAACATCAGCCCCAGCATTTT.

This clone was counted only a few times. This rearrangement joins TRBV7-9 to TRBJ1-2, with D maybe TRBD1 (6 bases). The CDR3 sequence is 14 residues long. Per germline, CDR1 SEHNR and CDR2 FQNEAQ (reference sequence). Trimming left V 7 bases short and J 6 bases short, with 18 bases between. This chain's CDR3 is CASTAQQGIHGYTF. CDR3 in DNA: TGTGCCAGCACCGCTCAACAGGGTATCCATGGCTACACCTTC. The complete variable domain, with remaining parts taken from reference TRBV7-9 and TRBJ1-2, reads DTGVSQNPRHKITKRGQNVTFRCDPISEHNRLYWYRQTLGQGPEFLTYFQNEAQLEKSRLLSDRFSAERPKGSFSTLEIQRTEQGDSAMYLCASTAQQGIHGYTFGSGTRLTVV.

The genes are TRBV18 and TRBJ1-1; D is possibly TRBD1 (6 bases). Germline V gene sequence: CDR1 KGHSH, CDR2 LQKENI. There are 15 residues in the CDR3. Trimming left V 6 bases short and J 5 bases short, with 19 bases between. CDR3 sequence (DNA): TGTGCCAGCTCGCTTCTAGCAGGGGAGGGAACTGAAGCTTTCTTT. It translates to CASSLLAGEGTEAFF.

This chain uses TRBV11-3 with TRBJ1-2; no clear D. V was trimmed by 5 bases and J by 8 bases, leaving 12 bases between them. Germline loops: CDR1 SGHNT, CDR2 YENEEA. This CDR3 is built from 12 residues. CDR3: CASSPQSGGYTF. The CDR3 DNA is TGTGCCAGCAGCCCTCAATCGGGGGGCTACACCTTC.

CDR3 in DNA: TGTGCCAGCAGTTTACAGGGGGCTAGCACAGATACGCAGTATTTT. Its protein product is CASSLQGASTDTQYF. The rearrangement links TRBV6-2 or TRBV6-3 to TRBJ2-3, with TRBD1 matching 9 bases. Germline lookup yields CDR1 MNHEY and CDR2 SVGEGT. The CDR3 contains 15 residues. The V gene end was trimmed by 4 bases and the J gene end by 0 bases; junction bases not matched to a gene: 2.